A selection of T cell receptor beta chains follows, all from one sample in a study of T cell responses to AZD1222 COVID-19 vaccine. Using immunoSEQ multiplex PCR, the repertoire was profiled, and TCRdb retains in-frame clones only, with some absent. The table records about 140,000 clones, around 92% of them present only once. The sample here was peripheral blood, taken after recovery from COVID-19. The receptor set was obtained from an adult who had recovered from COVID-19. Each CDR3 is given with its conserved first and last residue. D genes are given only for firm matches. Size is omitted from some rows. Given values are once, few, many or a class for expanded clones.

V	J	size	D	DNA	CDR3
TRBV19	TRBJ1-5	NA	NA	TGTGCCAGTAGTATCACAGGTTATAGCAATCAGCCCCAGCATTTT	CASSITGYSNQPQHF
TRBV4-1	TRBJ1-3	few	NA	TGCGCCAGCAGCCTTTCAAATACGGGCACTGGAAACACCATATATTTT	CASSLSNTGTGNTIYF
TRBV29-1	TRBJ2-1	NA	NA	TGCAGCGTTGTCGGGAGTCCCCGAGATGAGCAGTTCTTC	CSVVGSPRDEQFF
TRBV5-1	TRBJ1-4	NA	TRBD1	TGCGCCAGCAGCTTCCGACCCGTTTCGACAGGGAGCGAAAAACTGTTTTTT	CASSFRPVSTGSEKLFF
TRBV7-9	TRBJ2-1	NA	NA	TGTGCCAGCACCGCAAGCCGCAATGAGCAGTTCTTC	CASTASRNEQFF
TRBV18	TRBJ2-7	NA	NA	TGTGCCAGCTCACCCGTAAGGGCTTACGAGCAGTACTTC	CASSPVRAYEQYF
TRBV9	TRBJ2-1	once	TRBD2	TGTGCCAGCAGCCCTCCGGGACTAGCGTTTAATGAGCAGTTCTTC	CASSPPGLAFNEQFF
TRBV19	TRBJ1-6	NA	NA	TGTGCCAGTAGTGCGTCACAGGGTAATTCACCCCTCCACTTT	CASSASQGNSPLHF
TRBV28	TRBJ2-7	NA	TRBD2	TGTGCCACTACAGACGGGGGGTCCTACGAGCAGTACTTC	CATTDGGSYEQYF
TRBV4-1	TRBJ2-2	NA	NA	TGCGCCAGCAGCCAAGGAACGAAGAACACCGGGGAGCTGTTTTTT	CASSQGTKNTGELFF
TRBV15	TRBJ2-2	NA	TRBD1	TGTGCCACCAGCAGAGATATACAGGGGACCGGGGAGCTGTTTTTT	CATSRDIQGTGELFF
TRBV6-1	TRBJ1-1	NA	NA	TGTGCCAGCAGTGAAATGACTAATGAAGCTTTCTTT	CASSEMTNEAFF
TRBV6-2/TRBV6-3	TRBJ2-7	NA	TRBD2	TGTGCCAGCAGTTTCGGACTAGCGGGAAGCTACTACGAGCAGTACTTC	CASSFGLAGSYYEQYF
TRBV28	TRBJ2-1	NA	NA	TGTGCCAGCAGTCCAGGGGGGGCGGGAGAAGGCTATGAGCAGTTCTTC	CASSPGGAGEGYEQFF
TRBV28	TRBJ1-5	once	TRBD1	TGTGCCAGCAGTATTGGGGACAGGCCCAATCAGCCCCAGCATTTT	CASSIGDRPNQPQHF
TRBV9	TRBJ2-7	NA	NA	TGTGCCAGCAGCGTAGGGGGACTCCCCTACGAGCAGTACTTC	CASSVGGLPYEQYF
TRBV3-1/TRBV3-2	TRBJ1-1	NA	NA	TGTGCCAGCAGCCAAGGTATGAGGAACACTGAAGCTTTCTTT	CASSQGMRNTEAFF
TRBV5-4	TRBJ2-3	NA	TRBD2	TGTGCCAGCAGCAGGGGGACTAGCGGGAGTAGCACAGATACGCAGTATTTT	CASSRGTSGSSTDTQYF
TRBV25-1	TRBJ2-5	NA	TRBD2	TGTGCCAGCAGTGAATATCGGAGCGGGAGGTTTGGTGAGACCCAGTACTTC	CASSEYRSGRFGETQYF
TRBV28	TRBJ2-7	NA	TRBD1	TGTGCCAGTACCCCCACAGGGGGCTTCCACTACGAGCAGTACTTC	CASTPTGGFHYEQYF
TRBV7-9	TRBJ2-7	NA	NA	TGTGCCAGCAGCCCGTCGGCCGCGGGAACATTCGAGCAGTACTTC	CASSPSAAGTFEQYF
TRBV19	TRBJ1-1	NA	NA	TGTGCCAGCCGGGATAACACTGAAGCTTTCTTT	CASRDNTEAFF
TRBV5-4	TRBJ2-6	NA	NA	TGTGCCAGCAGCTTGCAGGGAATGTCTGGGGCCAACGTCCTGACTTTC	CASSLQGMSGANVLTF
TRBV4-1	TRBJ2-7	NA	NA	TGCGCCAGCTCTCGCCGGGCCCCGGGGTACGAGCAGTACTTC	CASSRRAPGYEQYF
TRBV19	TRBJ2-7	NA	NA	TGTGCCAGTAGTTCGGACCCTTTCAATCCCTACGAGCAGTACTTC	CASSSDPFNPYEQYF
TRBV28	TRBJ1-3	NA	NA	TGTGCCAGCAGTTTAAGGCCGGGCTCTGGAAACACCATATATTTT	CASSLRPGSGNTIYF
TRBV29-1	TRBJ2-4	NA	TRBD1	TGCAGCGTTGAAGATCCGGACAGGGGTGAAAACATTCAGTACTTC	CSVEDPDRGENIQYF
TRBV19	TRBJ2-7	NA	NA	TGTGCCAGTAGTTTACAGCATACCCCTGGGAACGAGCAGTACTTC	CASSLQHTPGNEQYF
TRBV4-2	TRBJ1-6	few	NA	TGTGCCAGCAGCCAAGACGGCAGGGCCGTATATAATTCACCCCTCCACTTT	CASSQDGRAVYNSPLHF
TRBV30	TRBJ2-1	NA	TRBD2	TGTGCCTGGAGTGGCAGGGTAGCGGGAGAGATGTCCTACAATGAGCAGTTCTTC	CAWSGRVAGEMSYNEQFF
TRBV7-2	TRBJ1-5	NA	TRBD1	TGTGCCAGCAGCTTATCAGGGGGAAGCAATCAGCCCCAGCATTTT	CASSLSGGSNQPQHF
TRBV28	TRBJ2-7	NA	TRBD1	TGTGCCAGCAGCTACGGGACAGGTATCTACGAGCAGTACTTC	CASSYGTGIYEQYF